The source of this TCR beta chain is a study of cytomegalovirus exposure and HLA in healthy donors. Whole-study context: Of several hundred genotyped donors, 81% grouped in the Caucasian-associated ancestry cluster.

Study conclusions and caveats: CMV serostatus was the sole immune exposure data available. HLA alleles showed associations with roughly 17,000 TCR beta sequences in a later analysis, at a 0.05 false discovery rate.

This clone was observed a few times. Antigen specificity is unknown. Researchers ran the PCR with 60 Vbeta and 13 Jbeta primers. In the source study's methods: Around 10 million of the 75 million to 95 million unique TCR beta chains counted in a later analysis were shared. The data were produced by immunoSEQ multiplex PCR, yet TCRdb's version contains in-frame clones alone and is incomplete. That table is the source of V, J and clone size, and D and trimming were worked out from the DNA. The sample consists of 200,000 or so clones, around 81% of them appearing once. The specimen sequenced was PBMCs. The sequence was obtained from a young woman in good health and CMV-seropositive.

Here the CDR3 reads CASSLELRGWGDEQFF. CDR3 bases: TGTGCCAGCAGCTTGGAGCTTCGGGGATGGGGGGATGAGCAGTTCTTC. V is TRBV5-6 and J is TRBJ2-1; D possibly corresponds to TRBD2 (6 bases). Per germline, CDR1 SGHDT and CDR2 YYEEEE. There are 16 residues in the CDR3. Deletions cut 0 bases from V and 8 bases from J, with 18 bases between. Drawing the rest from reference TRBV5-6 and TRBJ2-1, the complete variable domain is DAGVTQSPTHLIKTRGQQVTLRCSPKSGHDTVSWYQQALGQGPQFIFQYYEEEERQRGNFPDRFSGHQFPNYSSELNVNALLLGDSALYLCASSLELRGWGDEQFFGPGTRLTVL.